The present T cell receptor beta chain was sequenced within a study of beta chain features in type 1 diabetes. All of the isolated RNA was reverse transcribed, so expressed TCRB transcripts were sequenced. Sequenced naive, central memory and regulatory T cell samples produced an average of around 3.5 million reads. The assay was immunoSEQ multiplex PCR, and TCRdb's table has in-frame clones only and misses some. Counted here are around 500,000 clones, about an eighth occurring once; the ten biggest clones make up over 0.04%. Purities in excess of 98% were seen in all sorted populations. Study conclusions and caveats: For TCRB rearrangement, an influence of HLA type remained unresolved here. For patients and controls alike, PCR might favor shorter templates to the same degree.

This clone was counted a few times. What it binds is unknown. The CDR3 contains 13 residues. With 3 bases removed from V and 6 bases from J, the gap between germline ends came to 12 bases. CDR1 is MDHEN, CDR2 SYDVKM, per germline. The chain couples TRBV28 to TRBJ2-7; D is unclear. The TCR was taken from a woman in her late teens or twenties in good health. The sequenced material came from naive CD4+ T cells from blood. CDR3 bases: TGTGCCAGCAGTTTTGGAATTTACCGCGAGCAGTACGTC. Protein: CASSFGIYREQYV.